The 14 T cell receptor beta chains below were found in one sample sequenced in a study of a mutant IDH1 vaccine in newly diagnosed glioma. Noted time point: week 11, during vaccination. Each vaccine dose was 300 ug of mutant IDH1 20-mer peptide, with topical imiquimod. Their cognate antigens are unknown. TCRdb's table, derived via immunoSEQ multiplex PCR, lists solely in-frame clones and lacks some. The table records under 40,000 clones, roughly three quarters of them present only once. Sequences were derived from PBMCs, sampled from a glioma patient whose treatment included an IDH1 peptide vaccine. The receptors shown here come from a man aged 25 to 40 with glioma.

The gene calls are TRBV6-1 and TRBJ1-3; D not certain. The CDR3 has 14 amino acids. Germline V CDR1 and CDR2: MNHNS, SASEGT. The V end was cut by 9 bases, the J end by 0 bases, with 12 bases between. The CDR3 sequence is CASGRRNSGNTIYF. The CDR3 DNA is TGTGCCAGTGGCAGAAGAAACTCTGGAAACACCATATATTTT.

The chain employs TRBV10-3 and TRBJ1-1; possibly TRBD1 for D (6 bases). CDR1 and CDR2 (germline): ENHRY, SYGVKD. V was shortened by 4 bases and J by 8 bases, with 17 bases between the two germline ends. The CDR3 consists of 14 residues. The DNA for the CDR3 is TGTGCCATCAGTGTGAACCAGGGGATTCGGGAAGCTTTCTTT. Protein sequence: CAISVNQGIREAFF.

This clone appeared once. The CDR3 DNA reads TGTGCCTGGTCCCCCGGGACAGGGGGGCCTCCAGAGACCCAGTACTTC. Amino acid sequence: CAWSPGTGGPPETQYF. The rearrangement joins TRBV30 to TRBJ2-5, with 11 bases matching TRBD1. CDR1 GTSNPN and CDR2 SVGIG come from the germline V gene (reference sequence). Trimming took 5 bases from V and 4 from J; bases not matched to a gene: 12. The CDR3 length is 16 residues.

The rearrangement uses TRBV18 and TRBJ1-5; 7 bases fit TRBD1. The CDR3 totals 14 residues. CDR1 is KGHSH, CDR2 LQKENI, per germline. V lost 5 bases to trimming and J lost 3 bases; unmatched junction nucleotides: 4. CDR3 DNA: TGTGCCAGCTCATTACAGGGGACCAATCAGCCCCAGCATTTT. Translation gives CASSLQGTNQPQHF.

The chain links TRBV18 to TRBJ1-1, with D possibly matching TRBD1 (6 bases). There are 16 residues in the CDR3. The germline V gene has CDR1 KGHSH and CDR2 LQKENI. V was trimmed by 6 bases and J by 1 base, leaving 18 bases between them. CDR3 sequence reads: CASSLTGGSRNTEAFF. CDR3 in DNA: TGTGCCAGCTCCCTAACCGGGGGCAGCAGGAACACTGAAGCTTTCTTT.

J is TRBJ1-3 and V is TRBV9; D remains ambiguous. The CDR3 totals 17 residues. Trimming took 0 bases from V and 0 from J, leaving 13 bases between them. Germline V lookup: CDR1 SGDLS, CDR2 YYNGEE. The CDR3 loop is CASSVAPAPSSGNTIYF. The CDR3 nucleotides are TGTGCCAGCAGCGTAGCTCCAGCCCCGAGCTCTGGAAACACCATATATTTT.

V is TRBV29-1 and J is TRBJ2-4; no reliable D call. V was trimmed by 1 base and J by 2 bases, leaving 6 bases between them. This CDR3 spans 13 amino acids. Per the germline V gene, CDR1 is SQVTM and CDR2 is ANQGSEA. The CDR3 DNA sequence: TGCAGCGTTGAAGGGGGATCCAAAAACATTCAGTACTTC. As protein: CSVEGGSKNIQYF.

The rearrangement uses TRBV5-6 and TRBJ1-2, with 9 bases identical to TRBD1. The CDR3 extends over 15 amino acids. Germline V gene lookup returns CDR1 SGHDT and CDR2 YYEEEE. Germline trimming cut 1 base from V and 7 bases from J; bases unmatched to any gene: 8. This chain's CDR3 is CASSLYQQGARGYTF. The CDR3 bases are TGTGCCAGCAGCTTGTACCAACAGGGGGCGCGTGGCTACACCTTC.

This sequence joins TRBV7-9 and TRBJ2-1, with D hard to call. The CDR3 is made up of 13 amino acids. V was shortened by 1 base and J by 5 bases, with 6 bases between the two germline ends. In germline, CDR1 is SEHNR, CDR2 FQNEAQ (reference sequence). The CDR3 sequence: CASSLERDNEQFF. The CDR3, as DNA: TGTGCCAGCAGCTTAGAGCGCGACAATGAGCAGTTCTTC. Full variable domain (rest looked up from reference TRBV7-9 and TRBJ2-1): DTGVSQNPRHKITKRGQNVTFRCDPISEHNRLYWYRQTLGQGPEFLTYFQNEAQLEKSRLLSDRFSAERPKGSFSTLEIQRTEQGDSAMYLCASSLERDNEQFFGPGTRLTVL.

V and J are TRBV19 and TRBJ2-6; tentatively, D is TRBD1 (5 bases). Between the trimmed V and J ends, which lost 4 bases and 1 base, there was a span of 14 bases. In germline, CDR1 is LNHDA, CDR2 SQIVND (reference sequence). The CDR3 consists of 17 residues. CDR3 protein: CASSKAGFSSGANVLTF. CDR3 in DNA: TGTGCCAGTAGTAAGGCAGGGTTCTCTTCTGGGGCCAACGTCCTGACTTTC.

CDR3 protein: CASSLHGPDSSYNEQFF. Written as DNA, the CDR3 is TGCGCCAGCAGCTTACATGGGCCGGATAGCTCCTACAATGAGCAGTTCTTC. The chain is built from TRBV5-1 and TRBJ2-1, with D hard to call. This CDR3 region has 17 residues. Per germline, CDR1 SGHRS and CDR2 YFSETQ. V dropped 2 bases and J dropped 0 bases, with 15 bases sitting between them.

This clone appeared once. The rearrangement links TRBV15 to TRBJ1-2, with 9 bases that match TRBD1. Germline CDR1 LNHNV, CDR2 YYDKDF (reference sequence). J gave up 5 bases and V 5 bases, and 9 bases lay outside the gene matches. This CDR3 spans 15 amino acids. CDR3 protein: CATSLTGQGNYGYTF. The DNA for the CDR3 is TGTGCCACCAGCCTTACGGGACAGGGAAATTATGGCTACACCTTC. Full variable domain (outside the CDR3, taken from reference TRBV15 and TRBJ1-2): DAMVIQNPRYQVTQFGKPVTLSCSQTLNHNVMYWYQQKSSQAPKLLFHYYDKDFNNEADTPDNFQSRRPNTSFCFLDIRSPGLGDTAMYLCATSLTGQGNYGYTFGSGTRLTVV.

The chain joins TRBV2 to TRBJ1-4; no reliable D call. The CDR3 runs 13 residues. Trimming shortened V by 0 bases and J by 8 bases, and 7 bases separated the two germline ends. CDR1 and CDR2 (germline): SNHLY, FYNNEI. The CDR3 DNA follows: TGTGCCAGCAGTGAAGCGCGGTCCGAAAAACTGTTTTTT. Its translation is CASSEARSEKLFF.

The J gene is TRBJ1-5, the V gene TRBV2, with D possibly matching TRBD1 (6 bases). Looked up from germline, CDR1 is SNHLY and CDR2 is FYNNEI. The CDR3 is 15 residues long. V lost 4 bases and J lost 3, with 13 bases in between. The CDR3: CASSAYRDYNQPQHF. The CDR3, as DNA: TGTGCCAGCAGTGCCTACAGGGACTACAATCAGCCCCAGCATTTT.